The present TCR beta chain was sequenced within a study of identical twins. This CDR3 spans 14 amino acids. Germline V gene sequence: CDR1 GTSNPN, CDR2 SVGIG (reference sequence). V lost 1 base, J lost 1 base, and 10 bases lay in between. Each CDR3 protein is one row after TCRdb ran MiXCR on the 5' RACE reads. The table shows some 1,700,000 distinct CDR3 sequences, with about 30% occurring only once. The sample was cord blood. This receptor was obtained from a newborn girl in good health. The chain is built from TRBV30 and TRBJ1-1; the D is unclear. The CDR3 protein is CAWSGQFGNTEAFF. The CDR3 DNA follows: TGTGCCTGGAGTGGGCAGTTTGGGAACACTGAAGCTTTCTTT.